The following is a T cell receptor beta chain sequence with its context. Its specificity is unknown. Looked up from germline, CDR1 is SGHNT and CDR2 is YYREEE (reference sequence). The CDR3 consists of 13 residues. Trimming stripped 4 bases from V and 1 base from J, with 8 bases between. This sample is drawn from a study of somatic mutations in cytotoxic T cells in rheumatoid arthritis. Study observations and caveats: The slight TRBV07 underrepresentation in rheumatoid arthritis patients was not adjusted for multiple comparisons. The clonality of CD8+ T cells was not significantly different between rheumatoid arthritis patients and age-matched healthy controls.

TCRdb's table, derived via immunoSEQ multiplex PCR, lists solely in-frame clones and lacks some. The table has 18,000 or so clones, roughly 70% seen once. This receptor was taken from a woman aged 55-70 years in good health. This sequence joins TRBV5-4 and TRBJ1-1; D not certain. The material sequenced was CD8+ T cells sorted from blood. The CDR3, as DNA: TGTGCCAGCAGCGCCCGACAGAACACTGAAGCTTTCTTT. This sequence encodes CASSARQNTEAFF.